The 5 T cell receptor beta chains below were found in one sample sequenced in a study of shared clonotypes between healthy human individuals. TCRdb's copy holds only in-frame clones and misses some; the assay was immunoSEQ multiplex PCR. The sample lists about 1 million clones, 75% occurring once. Sample: memory CD4+ T cells sorted from blood. Subset in this sample: CD45RA-negative fraction. These receptors were taken from a man between 18 and 35 years old in good health.

The CDR3 DNA reads TGCGCCAGCAGCTTGGAGGTCCCGGGGGGCGCCTATAATTCACCCCTCCACTTT. Translation: CASSLEVPGGAYNSPLHF. The chain links TRBV5-1 to TRBJ1-6; perhaps TRBD1 as D (6 bases). The CDR3 covers 18 residues. Trimming stripped 0 bases from V and 2 bases from J, with 15 bases between. Germline V gene lookup returns CDR1 SGHRS and CDR2 YFSETQ.

The rearrangement uses TRBV5-4 and TRBJ1-6; 8 bases are a match to TRBD1. Germline CDR1 SGHNT, CDR2 YYREEE (reference sequence). The V gene end was trimmed by 5 bases and the J gene end by 7 bases; junction bases not matched to a gene: 8. The CDR3 is 15 residues long. CDR3 amino acids: CASSTQDRVNSPLHF. The CDR3 DNA is TGTGCCAGCAGTACCCAGGACAGGGTCAATTCACCCCTCCACTTT.

This clone occurred once. CDR3 in amino acids: CSGTTGRYEQYF. The CDR3 nucleotides read TGCAGCGGAACGACAGGGAGATACGAGCAGTACTTC. The rearrangement uses TRBV29-1 and TRBJ2-7; 7 nucleotides align to TRBD1. Germline loops: CDR1 SQVTM, CDR2 ANQGSEA. There are 12 residues in the CDR3. V trimming: 7 bases; J trimming: 4 bases; junction bases outside the gene matches: 7.

This clone was found once. V gene TRBV11-2 combines with J gene TRBJ2-5, with D tentatively TRBD2 (6 bases). Germline V gene sequence: CDR1 SGHAT, CDR2 FQNNGV. The ends were cut back, 0 bases at V and 5 bases at J, with 13 bases in the middle. The length of the CDR3 is 15 residues. The CDR3 spells CASSLDRDLMETQYF. For the CDR3, the DNA is TGTGCCAGCAGCTTAGATCGGGACTTAATGGAGACCCAGTACTTC.

This chain connects TRBV4-1 to TRBJ2-2; 7 nucleotides line up with TRBD2. The V gene end was trimmed by 0 bases and the J gene end by 15 bases; junction bases not matched to a gene: 10. The V gene's germline CDR1 is MGHRA and CDR2 YSYEKL. CDR3 size: 14 residues. In DNA form, the CDR3 reads TGCGCCAGCAGCCAAGATCTGACTAGCCGGAAGATGTTTTTT. It specifies CASSQDLTSRKMFF.